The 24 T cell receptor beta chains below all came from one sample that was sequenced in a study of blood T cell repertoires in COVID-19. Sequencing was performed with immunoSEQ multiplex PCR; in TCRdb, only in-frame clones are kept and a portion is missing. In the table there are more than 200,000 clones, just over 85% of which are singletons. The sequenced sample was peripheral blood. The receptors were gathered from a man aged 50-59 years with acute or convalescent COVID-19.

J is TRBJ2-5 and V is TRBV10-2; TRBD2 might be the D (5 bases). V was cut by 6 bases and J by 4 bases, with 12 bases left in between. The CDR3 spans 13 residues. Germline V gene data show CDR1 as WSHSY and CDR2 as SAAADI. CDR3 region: CASRREKLETQYF. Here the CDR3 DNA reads TGCGCCAGCAGGAGGGAGAAATTAGAGACCCAGTACTTC.

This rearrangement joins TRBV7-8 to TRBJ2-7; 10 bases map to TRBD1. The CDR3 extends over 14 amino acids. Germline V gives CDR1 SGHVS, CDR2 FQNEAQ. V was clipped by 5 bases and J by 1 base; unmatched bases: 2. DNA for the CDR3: TGTGCCAGCAGCCGGGACAGGGGTTCCTACGAGCAGTACTTC. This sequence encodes CASSRDRGSYEQYF.

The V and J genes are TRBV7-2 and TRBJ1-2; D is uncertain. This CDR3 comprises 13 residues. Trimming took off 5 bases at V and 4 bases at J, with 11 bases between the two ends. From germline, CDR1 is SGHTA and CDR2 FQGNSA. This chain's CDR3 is CASSPGVLYGYTF. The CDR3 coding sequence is TGTGCCAGCAGCCCCGGGGTACTCTATGGCTACACCTTC. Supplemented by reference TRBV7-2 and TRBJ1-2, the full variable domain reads GAGVSQSPSNKVTEKGKDVELRCDPISGHTALYWYRQSLGQGLEFLIYFQGNSAPDKSGLPSDRFSAERTGGSVSTLTIQRTQQEDSAVYLCASSPGVLYGYTFGSGTRLTVV.

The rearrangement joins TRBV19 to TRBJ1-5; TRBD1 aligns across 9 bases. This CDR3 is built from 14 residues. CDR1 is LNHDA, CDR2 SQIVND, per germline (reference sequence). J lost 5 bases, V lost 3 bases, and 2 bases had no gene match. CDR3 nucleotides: TGTGCCAGTAGTATCGGACAGGGGTATCAGCCCCAGCATTTT. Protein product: CASSIGQGYQPQHF.

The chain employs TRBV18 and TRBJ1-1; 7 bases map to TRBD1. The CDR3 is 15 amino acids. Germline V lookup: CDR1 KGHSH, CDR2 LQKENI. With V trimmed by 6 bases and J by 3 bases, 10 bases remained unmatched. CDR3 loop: CASSPGITGDTEAFF. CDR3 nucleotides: TGTGCCAGCTCCCCTGGGATCACAGGGGACACTGAAGCTTTCTTT.

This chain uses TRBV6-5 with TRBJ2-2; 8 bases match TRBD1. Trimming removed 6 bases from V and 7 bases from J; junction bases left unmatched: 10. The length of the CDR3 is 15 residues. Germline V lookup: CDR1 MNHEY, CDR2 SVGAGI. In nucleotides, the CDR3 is TGTGCCAGCAGGGACAGGGATCTCGCAAGCGGGGAGCTGTTTTTT. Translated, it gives CASRDRDLASGELFF.

The CDR3 coding sequence is TGCGCCAGCAGCTCGGGACAGTATGGCCCTGAAGCTTTCTTT. Protein sequence: CASSSGQYGPEAFF. The chain links TRBV5-1 to TRBJ1-1, with 7 bases identical to TRBD1. The V gene's germline CDR1 is SGHRS and CDR2 YFSETQ. V lost 3 bases, J lost 6 bases, and 8 bases stayed unmatched. This CDR3 is built from 14 residues. The whole variable domain, filled in from reference TRBV5-1 and TRBJ1-1, reads KAGVTQTPRYLIKTRGQQVTLSCSPISGHRSVSWYQQTPGQGLQFLFEYFSETQRNKGNFPGRFSGRQFSNSRSEMNVSTLELGDSALYLCASSSGQYGPEAFFGQGTRLTVV.

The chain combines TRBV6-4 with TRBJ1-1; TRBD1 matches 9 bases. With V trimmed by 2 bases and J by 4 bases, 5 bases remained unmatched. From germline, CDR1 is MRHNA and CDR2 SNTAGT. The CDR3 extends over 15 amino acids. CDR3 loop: CASSDKTGGGTEAFF. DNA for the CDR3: TGTGCCAGCAGTGACAAAACAGGGGGCGGCACTGAAGCTTTCTTT.

The CDR3 protein is CASSTGTGEGYTF. In DNA, the CDR3 is TGCGCCAGCAGCACTGGGACAGGGGAAGGCTACACCTTC. J is TRBJ1-2 and V is TRBV5-1, with 10 positions matching TRBD1. Trimming took 4 bases from V and 8 from J; bases not matched to a gene: 5. This CDR3 region has 13 residues. The germline V gene encodes CDR1 SGHRS and CDR2 YFSETQ.

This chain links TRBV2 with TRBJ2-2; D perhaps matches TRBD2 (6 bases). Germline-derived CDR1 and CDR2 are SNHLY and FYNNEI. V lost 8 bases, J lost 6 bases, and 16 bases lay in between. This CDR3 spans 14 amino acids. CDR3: CASLEGPSPGELFF. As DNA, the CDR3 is TGTGCCAGCCTGGAGGGACCCAGCCCCGGGGAGCTGTTTTTT.

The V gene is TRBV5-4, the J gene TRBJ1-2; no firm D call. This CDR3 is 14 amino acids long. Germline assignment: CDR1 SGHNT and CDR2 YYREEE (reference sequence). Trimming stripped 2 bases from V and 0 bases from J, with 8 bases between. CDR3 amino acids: CASSFPAANYGYTF. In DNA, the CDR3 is TGTGCCAGCAGCTTCCCTGCAGCTAACTATGGCTACACCTTC.

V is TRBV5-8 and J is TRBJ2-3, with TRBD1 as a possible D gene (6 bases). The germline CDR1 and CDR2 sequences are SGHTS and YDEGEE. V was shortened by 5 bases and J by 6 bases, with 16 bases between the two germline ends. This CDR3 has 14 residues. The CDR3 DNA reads TGTGCCAGCAGGCGTGGGGACATTCTGGATACGCAGTATTTT. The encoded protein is CASRRGDILDTQYF. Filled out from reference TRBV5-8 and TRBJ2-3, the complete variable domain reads EAGVTQSPTHLIKTRGQQATLRCSPISGHTSVYWYQQALGLGLQFLLWYDEGEERNRGNFPPRFSGRQFPNYSSELNVNALELEDSALYLCASRRGDILDTQYFGPGTRLTVL.

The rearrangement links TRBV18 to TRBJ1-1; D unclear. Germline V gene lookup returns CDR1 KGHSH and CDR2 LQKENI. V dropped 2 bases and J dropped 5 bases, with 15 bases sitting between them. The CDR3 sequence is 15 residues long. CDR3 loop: CASSPNHNARTEAFF. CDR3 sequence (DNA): TGTGCCAGCTCACCAAACCACAATGCTAGAACTGAAGCTTTCTTT.

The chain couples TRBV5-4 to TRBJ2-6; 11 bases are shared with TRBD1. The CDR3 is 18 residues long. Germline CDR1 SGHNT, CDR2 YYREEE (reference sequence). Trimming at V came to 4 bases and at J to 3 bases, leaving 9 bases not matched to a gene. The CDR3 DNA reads TGTGCCAGCAGCCACCAGGACAGGGGGCGCGTTGGGGCCAACGTCCTGACTTTC. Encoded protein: CASSHQDRGRVGANVLTF.

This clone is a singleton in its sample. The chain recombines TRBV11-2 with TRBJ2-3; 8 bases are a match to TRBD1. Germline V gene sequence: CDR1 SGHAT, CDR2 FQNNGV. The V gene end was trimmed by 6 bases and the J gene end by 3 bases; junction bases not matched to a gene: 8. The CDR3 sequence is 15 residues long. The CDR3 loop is CASRKTGQATDTQYF. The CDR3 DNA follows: TGTGCCAGCAGGAAAACGGGACAGGCAACAGATACGCAGTATTTT.

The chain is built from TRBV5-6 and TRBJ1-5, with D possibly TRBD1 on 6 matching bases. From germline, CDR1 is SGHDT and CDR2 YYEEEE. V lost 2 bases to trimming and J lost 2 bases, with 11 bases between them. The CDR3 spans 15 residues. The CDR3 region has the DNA TGTGCCAGCAGCTTATCAGGGGCCGGCAATCAGCCCCAGCATTTT. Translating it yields CASSLSGAGNQPQHF.

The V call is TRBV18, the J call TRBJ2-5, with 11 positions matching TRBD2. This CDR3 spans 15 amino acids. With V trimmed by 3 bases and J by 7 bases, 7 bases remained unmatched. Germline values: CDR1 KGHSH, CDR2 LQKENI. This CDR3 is CASSPRSGTSGTQYF. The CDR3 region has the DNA TGTGCCAGCTCACCCAGATCCGGGACTAGCGGGACCCAGTACTTC.

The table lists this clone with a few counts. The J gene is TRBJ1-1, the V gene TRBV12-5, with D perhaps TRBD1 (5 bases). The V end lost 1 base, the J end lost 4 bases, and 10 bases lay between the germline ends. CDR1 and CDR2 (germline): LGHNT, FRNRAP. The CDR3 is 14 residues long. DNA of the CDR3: TGTGCTAGTGGTTTGGGGCCCGGGGGCACTGAAGCTTTCTTT. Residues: CASGLGPGGTEAFF.

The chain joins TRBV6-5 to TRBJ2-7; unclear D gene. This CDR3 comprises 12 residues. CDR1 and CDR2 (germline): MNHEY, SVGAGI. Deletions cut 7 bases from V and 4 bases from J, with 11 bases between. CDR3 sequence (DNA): TGTGCCAGCAAGTTGGCAAATTACGAGCAGTACTTC. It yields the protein CASKLANYEQYF.

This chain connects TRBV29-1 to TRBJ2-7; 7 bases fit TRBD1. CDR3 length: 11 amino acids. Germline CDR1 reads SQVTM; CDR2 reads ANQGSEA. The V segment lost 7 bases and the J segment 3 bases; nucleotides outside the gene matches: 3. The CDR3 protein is CSAGQDYEQYF. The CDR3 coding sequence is TGCAGCGCCGGACAGGACTACGAGCAGTACTTC.

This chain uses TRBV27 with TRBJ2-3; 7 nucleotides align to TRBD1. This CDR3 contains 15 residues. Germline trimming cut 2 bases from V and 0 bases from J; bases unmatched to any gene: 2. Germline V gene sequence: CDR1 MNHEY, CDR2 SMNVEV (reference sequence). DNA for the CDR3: TGTGCCAGCAGTTTAAGGGGGCCTAGCACAGATACGCAGTATTTT. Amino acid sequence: CASSLRGPSTDTQYF.

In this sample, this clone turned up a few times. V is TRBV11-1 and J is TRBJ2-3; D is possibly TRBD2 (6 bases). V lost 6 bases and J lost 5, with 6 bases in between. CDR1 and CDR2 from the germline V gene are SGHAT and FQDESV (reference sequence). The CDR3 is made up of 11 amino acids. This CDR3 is CASRGLDTQYF. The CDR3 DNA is TGTGCCAGCAGGGGACTAGATACGCAGTATTTT.

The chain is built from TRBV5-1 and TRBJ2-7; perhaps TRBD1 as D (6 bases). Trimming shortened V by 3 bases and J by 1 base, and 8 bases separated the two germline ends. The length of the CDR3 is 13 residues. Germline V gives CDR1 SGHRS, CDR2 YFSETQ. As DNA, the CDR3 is TGCGCCAGCAGCTCGGACAGATCCTACGAGCAGTACTTC. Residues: CASSSDRSYEQYF. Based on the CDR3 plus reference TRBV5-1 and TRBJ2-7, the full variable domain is KAGVTQTPRYLIKTRGQQVTLSCSPISGHRSVSWYQQTPGQGLQFLFEYFSETQRNKGNFPGRFSGRQFSNSRSEMNVSTLELGDSALYLCASSSDRSYEQYFGPGTRLTVT.

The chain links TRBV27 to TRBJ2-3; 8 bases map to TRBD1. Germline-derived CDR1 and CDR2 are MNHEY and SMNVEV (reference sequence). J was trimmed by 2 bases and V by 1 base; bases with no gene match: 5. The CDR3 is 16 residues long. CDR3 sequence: CASSLYGQGVTDTQYF. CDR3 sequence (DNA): TGTGCCAGCAGTTTATACGGACAGGGAGTCACAGATACGCAGTATTTT.